One sample yielded the 24 T cell receptor beta chains listed below, sequenced in a study of blood T cell repertoires in COVID-19 (TCRdb year 2020). The library was made by the immunoSEQ multiplex PCR assay. Drawn from immuneACCESS, this table holds only the in-frame rearrangements with V and J called that TCRdb kept. Clones are partly lost; checked studies trace under half to an unresolved V gene and leave the rest unexplained. The sample profile shows 430,000 or so clones; 70% to 90% of them were found once. Roughly 1.4% of the sample rests with the top ten. What was sequenced was PBMCs or T cells enriched from blood (not recorded which). These receptor sequences come from a woman aged 18 to 35 who had been exposed to COVID-19.

This clone was observed a few times. The genes are TRBV7-2 and TRBJ1-5; D unresolved. The CDR3 consists of 13 residues. V lost 4 bases and J 0 bases, leaving 4 bases between the germline ends. Germline-derived CDR1 and CDR2 are SGHTA and FQGNSA. The CDR3 nucleotides read TGTGCCAGCAGCTGGAGTAGCAATCAGCCCCAGCATTTT. As protein: CASSWSSNQPQHF.

The chain links TRBV5-4 to TRBJ2-7, with 11 bases lining up with TRBD1. J gave up 3 bases and V 1 base, and 3 bases lay outside the gene matches. The CDR3 contains 15 residues. The germline CDR1 and CDR2 sequences are SGHNT and YYREEE (reference sequence). The DNA for the CDR3 is TGTGCCAGCAGCTTGACGGGACAGGGGGGCTACGAGCAGTACTTC. This translates into CASSLTGQGGYEQYF.

CDR3 sequence reads: CAITGTGGEQFF. Written as DNA, the CDR3 is TGTGCCATCACCGGGACAGGAGGAGAGCAGTTCTTC. The chain employs TRBV2 and TRBJ2-1, with 8 bases lining up with TRBD1. The V and J ends lost 10 bases and 10 bases, in that order; junction bases with no gene match: 9. From germline, CDR1 is SNHLY and CDR2 FYNNEI. The CDR3 totals 12 residues.

This clone was recorded once. The rearrangement uses TRBV7-9 and TRBJ2-7; no firm D call. This CDR3 is built from 15 residues. CDR1 is SEHNR and CDR2 is FQNEAQ in the germline V gene (reference sequence). Trimming removed 1 base from V and 1 base from J, with 11 bases in between. CDR3 bases: TGTGCCAGCAGCTTAGTAACCATGAGGTCCTACGAGCAGTACTTC. It specifies CASSLVTMRSYEQYF.

The chain carries TRBV4-2 and TRBJ2-7; 8 nucleotides align to TRBD2. Germline V gene sequence: CDR1 LGHNA, CDR2 YNFKEQ. The CDR3 consists of 14 residues. V dropped 3 bases and J dropped 0; count of bases not matched to a gene: 1. The CDR3 bases are TGTGCCAGCAGCCACAGCGGGAGCTCCTACGAGCAGTACTTC. The encoded protein is CASSHSGSSYEQYF.

V usage is TRBV4-3 and J usage is TRBJ2-7; possible D gene TRBD2, 5 bases. V lost 4 bases and J 0 bases, leaving 19 bases between the germline ends. This CDR3 is built from 17 residues. From germline, CDR1 is LGHNA and CDR2 YSLEER. The CDR3 nucleotides are TGCGCCAGCAGCCCGGGGTCCCGGGGATTGAGCTCCTACGAGCAGTACTTC. This gives the protein CASSPGSRGLSSYEQYF.

The V call is TRBV4-1, the J call TRBJ2-7, with 11 bases matching TRBD1. V lost 1 base to trimming and J lost 6 bases; unmatched junction nucleotides: 5. The CDR3 extends over 15 amino acids. Germline V gives CDR1 MGHRA, CDR2 YSYEKL. Here the CDR3 reads CASSQVGQGAGEQYF. CDR3 nucleotides: TGCGCCAGCAGCCAAGTCGGACAGGGGGCCGGCGAGCAGTACTTC.

This chain joins TRBV6-5 and TRBJ1-2, with a weak D call TRBD1 (5 bases). V was clipped by 7 bases and J by 1 base, with 7 bases between them. Germline lookup yields CDR1 MNHEY and CDR2 SVGAGI. There are 12 residues in the CDR3. CDR3 amino acids: CASKGDNYGYTF. The CDR3 DNA is TGTGCCAGCAAAGGGGATAACTATGGCTACACCTTC.

This chain joins TRBV5-1 and TRBJ1-1, with D perhaps TRBD1 (5 bases). With 1 base removed from V and 1 base from J, the gap between germline ends came to 8 bases. The CDR3 consists of 14 residues. Germline CDR1 SGHRS, CDR2 YFSETQ. The CDR3 loop is CASSLLQENTEAFF. In DNA form, the CDR3 reads TGCGCCAGCAGCTTGTTACAGGAGAACACTGAAGCTTTCTTT.

The J gene is TRBJ2-7, the V gene TRBV11-2; D call uncertain. The V gene lost 2 bases and the J gene lost 2 bases, with 13 bases spanning the gap. The CDR3 contains 15 residues. Per the germline V gene, CDR1 is SGHAT and CDR2 is FQNNGV. The CDR3 loop is CASSLSLGPTYEQYF. The CDR3 DNA sequence: TGTGCCAGCAGCTTAAGTTTGGGCCCGACCTACGAGCAGTACTTC.

The chain links TRBV5-4 to TRBJ2-5; tentatively, D is TRBD2 (7 bases). Deletions cut 5 bases from V and 4 bases from J, with 12 bases between. CDR1 and CDR2 from the germline V gene are SGHNT and YYREEE (reference sequence). The CDR3 length is 13 residues. In DNA form, the CDR3 reads TGTGCCAGCAGGCGAGGGGGGGGAGAGACCCAGTACTTC. This translates into CASRRGGGETQYF.

V usage is TRBV13 and J usage is TRBJ2-3, with TRBD2 identical over 16 bases. Germline V gives CDR1 PRHDT, CDR2 FYEKMQ (reference sequence). This CDR3 has 17 residues. V was clipped by 5 bases and J by 3 bases; unmatched bases: 5. CDR3 sequence: CASSPPGLAGGTDTQYF. The CDR3 bases are TGTGCCAGCAGCCCCCCGGGACTAGCGGGGGGGACAGATACGCAGTATTTT. Filled out from reference TRBV13 and TRBJ2-3, the complete variable domain reads AAGVIQSPRHLIKEKRETATLKCYPIPRHDTVYWYQQGPGQDPQFLISFYEKMQSDKGSIPDRFSAQQFSDYHSELNMSSLELGDSALYFCASSPPGLAGGTDTQYFGPGTRLTVL.

The rearrangement uses TRBV28 and TRBJ1-6; tentative D call: TRBD1 (5 bases). CDR1 is MDHEN, CDR2 SYDVKM, per germline. Trimming took 6 bases from V and 8 from J, leaving 20 bases between them. The CDR3 has 16 amino acids. Written as DNA, the CDR3 is TGTGCCAGCAGCCAGACGGTCAGGGTACAGGATTCACCCCTCCACTTT. Amino acid sequence: CASSQTVRVQDSPLHF.

The rearrangement joins TRBV2 to TRBJ2-1, with 11 bases aligning to TRBD2. Trimming removed 10 bases from V and 3 bases from J; junction bases left unmatched: 8. Germline CDR1 is SNHLY and CDR2 is FYNNEI. This CDR3 has 15 residues. The CDR3 protein is CAIDPGTSGYNEQFF. The DNA for the CDR3 is TGTGCCATCGATCCCGGGACTAGCGGCTACAATGAGCAGTTCTTC.

This clone showed up just once. This chain joins TRBV2 and TRBJ1-1; D uncertain. CDR1 SNHLY and CDR2 FYNNEI come from the germline V gene. V gave up 2 bases and J gave up 12 bases, with 16 bases separating them. This CDR3 has 13 residues. The CDR3 coding sequence is TGTGCCAGCAGTGAATCCACACTACTTGGGTCTTTCTTT. Protein: CASSESTLLGSFF.

The CDR3: CASSILAGFETQYF. Written as DNA, the CDR3 is TGTGCCAGTAGTATACTAGCGGGGTTCGAGACCCAGTACTTC. V is TRBV19 and J is TRBJ2-5; TRBD2 agrees at 9 bases. Germline values: CDR1 LNHDA, CDR2 SQIVND (reference sequence). This CDR3 comprises 14 residues. Losses at the gene ends were 2 bases for V and 5 bases for J; bases not matched to a gene: 3.

In this sample, this clone turned up a few times. The chain recombines TRBV7-9 with TRBJ2-5, with D hard to call. Trimming cost V 5 bases and J 1 base, with 14 bases left between them. The length of the CDR3 is 15 residues. Germline assignment: CDR1 SEHNR and CDR2 FQNEAQ (reference sequence). The CDR3 DNA reads TGTGCCAGCAGCGGAATTCTACCGGGCCAAGAGACCCAGTACTTC. This gives the protein CASSGILPGQETQYF.

The chain recombines TRBV7-2 with TRBJ2-7; 9 bases agree with TRBD2. The CDR3 spans 14 residues. Looked up from germline, CDR1 is SGHTA and CDR2 is FQGNSA. Germline trimming cut 3 bases from V and 1 base from J; bases unmatched to any gene: 1. The CDR3, as DNA: TGTGCCAGCAGCTTTAGCGGGAGTTCCTACGAGCAGTACTTC. It is translated as CASSFSGSSYEQYF.

The V and J genes are TRBV7-8 and TRBJ2-7, with 9 bases lining up with TRBD2. The CDR3 has 15 amino acids. J lost 2 bases, V lost 0 bases, and 2 bases had no gene match. CDR1 is SGHVS and CDR2 is FQNEAQ in the germline V gene. CDR3: CASSLAAGGTYEQYF. The CDR3, as DNA: TGTGCCAGCAGCTTAGCAGCGGGGGGAACCTACGAGCAGTACTTC.

The table lists this clone with a count of one. Here the CDR3 DNA reads TGTGCCAGCAGCCCGACAGGGACGATTGACAAAAACATTCAGTACTTC. Translation: CASSPTGTIDKNIQYF. The V call is TRBV7-2, the J call TRBJ2-4, with 7 bases aligning to TRBD1. V shed 5 bases, J shed 3 bases, and the junction held 10 bases outside the gene matches. The V gene's germline CDR1 is SGHTA and CDR2 FQGNSA. The CDR3 contains 16 residues.

The chain uses TRBV7-6 and TRBJ2-1; D is uncertain. CDR3 size: 14 residues. V was clipped by 2 bases and J by 3 bases, with 8 bases between them. Germline lookup yields CDR1 SGHVS and CDR2 FNYEAQ. CDR3 DNA: TGTGCCAGCAGCTTATTTAATAACTACAATGAGCAGTTCTTC. This translates into CASSLFNNYNEQFF.

The chain combines TRBV5-4 with TRBJ2-5; a weak D match, TRBD1 (5 bases). Trimming took off 3 bases at V and 5 bases at J, with 8 bases between the two ends. Germline CDR1 SGHNT, CDR2 YYREEE (reference sequence). This CDR3 spans 12 amino acids. CDR3 nucleotides: TGTGCCAGCAGCTGGGGCGGTGAGACCCAGTACTTC. Encoded protein: CASSWGGETQYF.

The chain carries TRBV18 and TRBJ1-6; 7 bases agree with TRBD1. This CDR3 has 15 amino acids. Trimming cost V 2 bases and J 7 bases; bases outside gene matches: 5. The germline CDR1 and CDR2 sequences are KGHSH and LQKENI. The CDR3 nucleotides read TGTGCCAGCTCACCAGGGCGACAGGGAAATTCACCCCTCCACTTT. Translated, it gives CASSPGRQGNSPLHF. The full variable domain, with the rest looked up from reference TRBV18 and TRBJ1-6, is NAGVMQNPRHLVRRRGQEARLRCSPMKGHSHVYWYRQLPEEGLKFMVYLQKENIIDESGMPKERFSAEFPKEGPSILRIQQVVRGDSAAYFCASSPGRQGNSPLHFGNGTRLTVT.

V usage is TRBV12-2 and J usage is TRBJ2-7; the DNA was not compared with TRBD1, the D call given in the table. TRBV12-2 constitutes a pseudogene. The CDR3 extends over 14 amino acids. CDR3 sequence: CASRQRGQSYEQYF. The CDR3, as DNA: TGTGCAAGTCGCCAAAGAGGACAGTCTTACGAGCAGTACTTC.